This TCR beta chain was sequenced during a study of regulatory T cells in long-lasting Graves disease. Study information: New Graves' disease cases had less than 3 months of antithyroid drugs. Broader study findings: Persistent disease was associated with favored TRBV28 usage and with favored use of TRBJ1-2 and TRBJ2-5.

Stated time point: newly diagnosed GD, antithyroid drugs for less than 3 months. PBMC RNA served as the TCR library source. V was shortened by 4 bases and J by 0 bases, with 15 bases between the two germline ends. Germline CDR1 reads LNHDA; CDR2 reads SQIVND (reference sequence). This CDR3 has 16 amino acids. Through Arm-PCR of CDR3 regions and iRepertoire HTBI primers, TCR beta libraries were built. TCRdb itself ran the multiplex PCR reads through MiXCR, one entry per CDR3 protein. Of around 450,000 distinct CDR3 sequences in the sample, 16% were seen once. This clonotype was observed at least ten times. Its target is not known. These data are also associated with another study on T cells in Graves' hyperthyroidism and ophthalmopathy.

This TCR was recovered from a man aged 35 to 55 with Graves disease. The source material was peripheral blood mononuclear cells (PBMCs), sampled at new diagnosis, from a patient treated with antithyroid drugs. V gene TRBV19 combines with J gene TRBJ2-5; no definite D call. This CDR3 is CASSKGSQKYQETQYF. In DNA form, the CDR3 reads TGTGCCAGTAGTAAAGGATCGCAAAAGTACCAAGAGACCCAGTACTTC.